The 20 T cell receptor beta chains below all came from one sample that was sequenced in a study of OX40 agonist ivuxolimab in advanced cancers. The protocol was immunoSEQ multiplex PCR, while the TCRdb copy is restricted to in-frame clones and leaves out a portion. The sample records 60,000 to 65,000 clones, around 93% being singletons. This specimen was CD4+ or CD8+ T cells sorted from blood, taken in a trial of the OX40 agonist ivuxolimab. The receptors derive from an adult with an advanced solid tumor such as melanoma, head and neck, liver or kidney cancer.

This sequence joins TRBV7-9 and TRBJ2-1; TRBD2 matches at 8 bases. This CDR3 is built from 15 residues. V lost 5 bases, J lost 8 bases, and 11 bases stayed unmatched. Germline CDR1 SEHNR, CDR2 FQNEAQ (reference sequence). The CDR3 region is CASSPTAGGSDEQFF. The CDR3 DNA follows: TGTGCCAGCAGCCCGACGGCGGGGGGCTCGGATGAGCAGTTCTTC.

V usage is TRBV7-9 and J usage is TRBJ1-1; a possible D gene is TRBD1 (6 bases). CDR3 length: 14 amino acids. The germline CDR1 and CDR2 sequences are SEHNR and FQNEAQ (reference sequence). The ends were cut back, 7 bases at V and 0 bases at J, with 12 bases in the middle. CDR3 sequence: CASIPGALNTEAFF. Written as DNA, the CDR3 is TGTGCCAGCATCCCAGGGGCTTTGAACACTGAAGCTTTCTTT.

This clone was counted between two and nine times. The rearrangement links TRBV4-1 to TRBJ2-1, with 9 bases matching TRBD2. Per germline, CDR1 MGHRA and CDR2 YSYEKL. Trimming took 1 base from V and 7 from J; bases not matched to a gene: 8. This CDR3 contains 16 residues. CDR3 bases: TGCGCCAGCAGCCAAGGACGGACTAGCGTTGGGAATGAGCAGTTCTTC. This encodes CASSQGRTSVGNEQFF.

This chain joins TRBV27 and TRBJ2-3, with D perhaps matching TRBD1 or TRBD2 (7 bases each). There are 16 residues in the CDR3. V was pared by 5 bases and J by 4 bases, with 19 bases between. CDR1 and CDR2 from the germline V gene are MNHEY and SMNVEV (reference sequence). The chain's CDR3 is CASSPKTGAGADTQYF. CDR3 sequence (DNA): TGTGCCAGCAGTCCGAAAACAGGGGCGGGGGCAGATACGCAGTATTTT.

This chain connects TRBV5-6 to TRBJ2-1, with D perhaps matching TRBD1 (5 bases). V was pared by 2 bases and J by 6 bases, with 15 bases between. The germline V gene encodes CDR1 SGHDT and CDR2 YYEEEE. The CDR3 covers 15 residues. In DNA, the CDR3 is TGTGCCAGCAGCTTTCTACAGGTTGTTATCAATGAGCAGTTCTTC. Its translation is CASSFLQVVINEQFF.

The V call is TRBV4-3, the J call TRBJ2-7, with TRBD1 matching over 8 bases. Germline-derived CDR1 and CDR2 are LGHNA and YSLEER. The CDR3 is 15 amino acids. The junction had 7 bases not matched to a gene; V was cut back by 0 bases and J by 6 bases. The CDR3 sequence is CASSQDRGQATEQYF. The CDR3 nucleotides read TGCGCCAGCAGCCAAGATCGGGGACAGGCAACCGAGCAGTACTTC.

This chain connects TRBV7-9 to TRBJ1-2; possible D gene TRBD1, 6 bases. Trimming left V 3 bases short and J 2 bases short, with 13 bases between. The CDR3 runs to 15 residues. Germline-derived CDR1 and CDR2 are SEHNR and FQNEAQ (reference sequence). CDR3 sequence (DNA): TGTGCCAGCAGCTTTTCGGACAGTCCCAACTATGGCTACACCTTC. Protein sequence: CASSFSDSPNYGYTF.

This clone was seen a single time. The V call is TRBV29-1, the J call TRBJ2-3, with 10 bases fitting TRBD2. Germline CDR1 SQVTM, CDR2 ANQGSEA. The CDR3 totals 17 residues. Trimming at V came to 8 bases and at J to 1 base, leaving 15 bases not matched to a gene. CDR3 coding DNA: TGCAGCTTCGACGGGCTAGCGGGAGCGGGGGGCACAGATACGCAGTATTTT. This sequence encodes CSFDGLAGAGGTDTQYF.

This clone has a single count. V and J are TRBV29-1 and TRBJ1-4; D ambiguous. V was cut by 5 bases and J by 12 bases, with 16 bases left in between. CDR1 and CDR2 (germline): SQVTM, ANQGSEA. This CDR3 has 12 residues. The CDR3 DNA follows: TGCAGCGTTAGAGCACCACGGGGAGAACTGTTTTTT. Amino acids: CSVRAPRGELFF.

The V gene is TRBV9, the J gene TRBJ1-5; D unresolved. Trimming removed 0 bases at V and 6 bases at J, with 7 bases between. Germline V gene data show CDR1 as SGDLS and CDR2 as YYNGEE. The CDR3 covers 13 residues. The CDR3 nucleotides read TGTGCCAGCAGCGTAGGAGGGCTTCAGCCCCAGCATTTT. Residues: CASSVGGLQPQHF.

The chain joins TRBV7-9 to TRBJ2-3, with 9 positions matching TRBD2. The V and J ends lost 5 bases and 1 base, in that order; junction bases with no gene match: 7. Looked up from germline, CDR1 is SEHNR and CDR2 is FQNEAQ (reference sequence). The CDR3 has 16 residues. CDR3 region: CASSRHQREGTDTQYF. CDR3 nucleotides: TGTGCCAGCAGCCGACATCAGCGGGAGGGCACAGATACGCAGTATTTT.

This CDR3 reads CASSLLAAVNTEAFF. Written as DNA, the CDR3 is TGTGCCAGCAGTTTACTGGCAGCCGTGAACACTGAAGCTTTCTTT. The chain is built from TRBV28 and TRBJ1-1, with no clear D. Germline V gene sequence: CDR1 MDHEN, CDR2 SYDVKM. The ends were cut back, 2 bases at V and 0 bases at J, with 10 bases in the middle. CDR3 length: 15 amino acids.

This clone was observed a single time. This chain connects TRBV11-3 to TRBJ2-5; TRBD2 aligns across 7 bases. V gave up 8 bases and J gave up 5 bases; unmatched junction bases: 8. The CDR3 runs to 13 residues. The germline V gene has CDR1 SGHNT and CDR2 YENEEA. The CDR3 loop is CASSSRGEETQYF. The DNA of the CDR3 is TGTGCCAGCTCCTCCCGGGGGGAGGAGACCCAGTACTTC.

V usage is TRBV5-1 and J usage is TRBJ2-7; 7 bases are a match to TRBD1. Trimming removed 4 bases from V and 4 bases from J; junction bases left unmatched: 8. Germline CDR1 SGHRS, CDR2 YFSETQ. The CDR3 is made up of 14 amino acids. Here the CDR3 DNA reads TGCGCCAGCAGCCTAGAGACACAGGGGTACGAGCAGTACTTC. Amino acid sequence: CASSLETQGYEQYF. Full variable domain (missing parts from reference TRBV5-1 and TRBJ2-7): KAGVTQTPRYLIKTRGQQVTLSCSPISGHRSVSWYQQTPGQGLQFLFEYFSETQRNKGNFPGRFSGRQFSNSRSEMNVSTLELGDSALYLCASSLETQGYEQYFGPGTRLTVT.

This CDR3 is CASSPVAYEQFF. The CDR3 DNA is TGTGCCAGCAGCCCCGTGGCGTATGAGCAGTTCTTC. The chain is built from TRBV7-9 and TRBJ2-1; D gene unclear. V shed 5 bases and J shed 8 bases, with 10 bases lying between them. This CDR3 has 12 residues. Germline V gene sequence: CDR1 SEHNR, CDR2 FQNEAQ (reference sequence).

This chain connects TRBV29-1 to TRBJ1-1; D not resolved. V lost 2 bases to trimming and J lost 6 bases, with 10 bases between them. The CDR3 totals 12 residues. In germline, CDR1 is SQVTM, CDR2 ANQGSEA. The CDR3 DNA sequence: TGCAGCGTTGAAATGGGTTTTCCTGAAGCTTTCTTT. As protein: CSVEMGFPEAFF.

The CDR3 spells CASSRPAPFGANVLTF. The DNA for the CDR3 is TGTGCCAGCAGCCGACCCGCCCCTTTCGGGGCCAACGTCCTGACTTTC. The chain recombines TRBV11-3 with TRBJ2-6; D is ambiguous. The CDR3 has 16 amino acids. Deletions cut 5 bases from V and 4 bases from J, with 15 bases between. The V gene's germline CDR1 is SGHNT and CDR2 YENEEA.

This chain uses TRBV7-8 with TRBJ2-1; 9 bases align to TRBD2. Per the germline V gene, CDR1 is SGHVS and CDR2 is FQNEAQ. V dropped 4 bases and J dropped 9; count of bases not matched to a gene: 10. The CDR3 has 15 amino acids. The CDR3 region is CASSYMTLAGVEQFF. The CDR3 DNA is TGTGCCAGCAGCTATATGACTTTAGCGGGAGTTGAGCAGTTCTTC.

V is TRBV11-2 and J is TRBJ1-4; D gene ambiguous. There are 13 residues in the CDR3. The germline CDR1 and CDR2 sequences are SGHAT and FQNNGV. Between the trimmed V and J ends, which lost 2 bases and 6 bases, there was a span of 7 bases. The CDR3 DNA is TGTGCCAGCAGCTTACACAGCTATGAAAAACTGTTTTTT. Residues: CASSLHSYEKLFF.

The genes are TRBV27 and TRBJ1-1; D gene uncertain. The CDR3 covers 14 residues. Germline V CDR1 and CDR2: MNHEY, SMNVEV (reference sequence). Trimming took 2 bases from V and 0 from J, leaving 7 bases between them. The CDR3 nucleotides read TGTGCCAGCAGTTTAGGGTCGGTGAACACTGAAGCTTTCTTT. Encoded protein: CASSLGSVNTEAFF.